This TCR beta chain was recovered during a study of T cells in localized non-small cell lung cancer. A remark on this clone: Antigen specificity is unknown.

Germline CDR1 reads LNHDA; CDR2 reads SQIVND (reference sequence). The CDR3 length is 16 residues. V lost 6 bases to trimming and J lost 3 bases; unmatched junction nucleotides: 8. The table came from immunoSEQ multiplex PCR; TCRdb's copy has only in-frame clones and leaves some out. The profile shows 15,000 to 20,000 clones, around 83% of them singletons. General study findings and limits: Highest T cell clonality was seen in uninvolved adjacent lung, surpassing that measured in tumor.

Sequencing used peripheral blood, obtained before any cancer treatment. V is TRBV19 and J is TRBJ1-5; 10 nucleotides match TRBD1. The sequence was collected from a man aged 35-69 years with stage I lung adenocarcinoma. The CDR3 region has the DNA TGTGCCAGTAGGGTGCGACAGGGGGCCCCCAATCAGCCCCAGCATTTT. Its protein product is CASRVRQGAPNQPQHF.